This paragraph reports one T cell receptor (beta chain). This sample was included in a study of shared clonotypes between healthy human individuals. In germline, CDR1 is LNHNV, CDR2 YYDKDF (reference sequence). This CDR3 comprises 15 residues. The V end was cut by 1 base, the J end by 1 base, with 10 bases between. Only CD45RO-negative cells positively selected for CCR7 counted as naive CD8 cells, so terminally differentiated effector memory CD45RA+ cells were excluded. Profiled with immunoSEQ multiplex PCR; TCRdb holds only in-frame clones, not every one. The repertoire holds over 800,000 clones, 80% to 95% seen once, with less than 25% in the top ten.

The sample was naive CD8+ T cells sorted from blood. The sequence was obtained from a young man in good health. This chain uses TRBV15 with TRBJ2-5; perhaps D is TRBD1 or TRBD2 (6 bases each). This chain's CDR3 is CATSRAGGGQETQYF. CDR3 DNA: TGTGCCACCAGCAGAGCCGGAGGGGGCCAAGAGACCCAGTACTTC.